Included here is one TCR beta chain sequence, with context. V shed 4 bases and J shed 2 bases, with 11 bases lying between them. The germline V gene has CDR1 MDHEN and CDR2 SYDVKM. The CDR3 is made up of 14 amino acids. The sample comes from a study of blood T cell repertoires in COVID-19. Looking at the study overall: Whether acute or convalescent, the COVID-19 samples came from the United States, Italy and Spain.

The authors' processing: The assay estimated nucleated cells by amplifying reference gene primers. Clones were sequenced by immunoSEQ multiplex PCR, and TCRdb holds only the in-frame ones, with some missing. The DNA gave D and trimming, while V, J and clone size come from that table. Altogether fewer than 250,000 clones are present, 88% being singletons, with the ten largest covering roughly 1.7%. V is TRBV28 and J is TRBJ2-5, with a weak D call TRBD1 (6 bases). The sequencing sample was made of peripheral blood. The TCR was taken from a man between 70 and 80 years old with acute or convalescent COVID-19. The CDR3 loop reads CASSSGGQQETQYF. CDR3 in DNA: TGTGCCAGCAGTTCGGGTGGACAGCAAGAGACCCAGTACTTC.